This entry concerns a single TCR beta chain. Its target is unknown. Generated by immunoSEQ multiplex PCR, the TCRdb table keeps only in-frame clones and is missing some. This table has 350,000 to 400,000 clones, 88% appearing once. The data are from a study of Ad26.COV2.S vaccination and SARS-CoV-2 variants. Regarding the study as a whole: Participants given vaccine showed non-spike TCR breadth similar to that of placebo recipients. A substantial breadth of spike-specific CD8+ and CD4+ T cell responses after vaccination has been reported.

Treatment in this sample: about 20 received Ad26.COV2.S at low or high dose, single or two shots; several received placebo; per-sample allocation not given. Following the first vaccine or placebo injection, samples were taken on day 63. This CDR3 region has 14 residues. The germline gives CDR1 SEHNR, CDR2 FQNEAQ (reference sequence). V shed 1 base and J 7 bases; nucleotides not matched to a gene: 6. The gene calls are TRBV7-9 and TRBJ2-5; 7 bases agree with TRBD1. This TCR was sampled from a person between 18 and 65 years old who received the Ad26.COV2.S COVID-19 vaccine or a placebo. Material: peripheral blood, obtained in a trial of Ad26.COV2.S vaccine versus placebo. The CDR3 reads CASSLEPAGGTQYF. In nucleotides, the CDR3 is TGTGCCAGCAGCTTAGAACCCGCAGGGGGGACCCAGTACTTC.